This entry lists 24 T cell receptor beta chains sequenced from one sample in a study of blood T cell repertoires in COVID-19. TCRdb's copy holds only in-frame clones and misses some; the assay was immunoSEQ multiplex PCR. The sample records about 150,000 clones, over 70% being singletons. The specimen was peripheral blood. These receptors all come from a woman in her 70s who had recovered from COVID-19.

The chain combines TRBV18 with TRBJ2-3, with 14 bases identical to TRBD2. Germline lookup yields CDR1 KGHSH and CDR2 LQKENI. The V and J ends lost 4 bases and 4 bases, in that order; junction bases with no gene match: 1. This CDR3 spans 15 amino acids. The CDR3 DNA reads TGTGCCAGCTCACAGACTAGCGGGAGGGCAGATACGCAGTATTTT. The encoded protein is CASSQTSGRADTQYF.

The rearrangement uses TRBV5-1 and TRBJ2-3; D is unresolved. Germline V gene sequence: CDR1 SGHRS, CDR2 YFSETQ. Trimming cost V 0 bases and J 1 base, with 6 bases left between them. This CDR3 region has 14 residues. The CDR3 nucleotides read TGCGCCAGCAGCTTGGCGGTCGGCACAGATACGCAGTATTTT. Protein: CASSLAVGTDTQYF.

The J gene is TRBJ1-5, the V gene TRBV19; D not certain. The CDR3 sequence is 13 residues long. V was pared by 4 bases and J by 7 bases, with 11 bases between. CDR1 and CDR2 from the germline V gene are LNHDA and SQIVND (reference sequence). The CDR3 protein is CASSSQAGQPQHF. CDR3 bases: TGTGCCAGTAGTAGCCAGGCTGGGCAGCCCCAGCATTTT.

This chain uses TRBV19 with TRBJ2-7; 8 bases agree with TRBD1. There are 14 residues in the CDR3. CDR1 and CDR2 from the germline V gene are LNHDA and SQIVND (reference sequence). The V segment lost 6 bases and the J segment 7 bases; nucleotides outside the gene matches: 11. The CDR3 region has the DNA TGTGCCAGTAGCCCGACAGGGGCATGGGGGGAGCAGTACTTC. It codes for CASSPTGAWGEQYF.

This chain joins TRBV5-5 and TRBJ1-6; D is uncertain. Per the germline V gene, CDR1 is SGHKS and CDR2 is YYEKEE (reference sequence). This CDR3 is 13 amino acids long. Trimming left V 1 base short and J 8 bases short, with 7 bases between. The CDR3 protein is CASSLRSDSPLHF. CDR3 coding DNA: TGTGCCAGCAGCTTGCGGTCCGATTCACCCCTCCACTTT.

Note on this clone: The junction shows a germline mismatch at one end, possibly a read error. CDR3 sequence: CASSRSGGPTGELFF. CDR3 bases: TGTGCTAGCAGCCGAAGCGGGGGCCCCACCGGGGAGCTGTTTTTT. This chain links TRBV7-7 with TRBJ2-2; 8 bases fit TRBD2. Germline assignment: CDR1 SSHAT and CDR2 FNYEAQ (reference sequence). CDR3 length equals 15 residues.

The rearrangement uses TRBV25-1 and TRBJ1-2; no clear D. The CDR3 is 14 amino acids. Between the trimmed V and J ends, which lost 5 bases and 8 bases, there was a span of 18 bases. Germline CDR1 and CDR2: MGHDK and SYGVNS. The DNA for the CDR3 is TGTGCCAGCAGTAGAACGTACGGGGTGGGAGGCTACACCTTC. It is translated as CASSRTYGVGGYTF.

The chain couples TRBV6-4 to TRBJ1-6, with D maybe TRBD1 (6 bases). CDR1 and CDR2 from the germline V gene are MRHNA and SNTAGT. The CDR3 spans 14 residues. The V end was cut by 8 bases, the J end by 9 bases, with 17 bases between. CDR3 DNA sequence: TGTGCCAGCCGGCGGGGGGGCACAAGTTCACCCCTCCACTTT. This sequence encodes CASRRGGTSSPLHF.

Of note for this clone: The sample carries other DNA sequences with the same CDR3. The chain uses TRBV7-9 and TRBJ2-7; TRBD1 matches 10 bases. Germline V lookup: CDR1 SEHNR, CDR2 FQNEAQ (reference sequence). J gave up 2 bases and V 7 bases, and 2 bases lay outside the gene matches. CDR3 size: 13 residues. Here the CDR3 reads CASTGTGAYEQYF. The DNA of the CDR3 is TGTGCCAGCACTGGGACAGGGGCCTACGAGCAGTACTTC.

The rearrangement joins TRBV5-4 to TRBJ1-3, with a weak D call TRBD1 (5 bases). The V gene's germline CDR1 is SGHNT and CDR2 YYREEE (reference sequence). The CDR3 loop spans 15 amino acids. The germline V and J ends were trimmed by 0 bases and 8 bases, with 15 bases remaining between them. CDR3 sequence reads: CASSLDQPGGDTIYF. Written as DNA, the CDR3 is TGTGCCAGCAGCTTGGACCAGCCTGGAGGGGACACCATATATTTT.

The rearrangement uses TRBV11-2 and TRBJ2-1; 8 bases map to TRBD2. Germline CDR1 and CDR2: SGHAT and FQNNGV. V lost 5 bases to trimming and J lost 9 bases; unmatched junction nucleotides: 15. The CDR3 consists of 16 residues. The CDR3 sequence: CASSPGVGSGTGEQFF. In DNA form, the CDR3 reads TGTGCCAGCAGCCCGGGGGTGGGTAGCGGGACGGGTGAGCAGTTCTTC. Full variable domain (outside the CDR3, taken from reference TRBV11-2 and TRBJ2-1): EAGVAQSPRYKIIEKRQSVAFWCNPISGHATLYWYQQILGQGPKLLIQFQNNGVVDDSQLPKDRFSAERLKGVDSTLKIQPAKLEDSAVYLCASSPGVGSGTGEQFFGPGTRLTVL.

The V gene is TRBV5-4, the J gene TRBJ2-6; possibly TRBD2 for D (5 bases). CDR1 and CDR2 (germline): SGHNT, YYREEE (reference sequence). The CDR3 is 17 residues long. V dropped 4 bases and J dropped 0 bases, with 14 bases sitting between them. Written as DNA, the CDR3 is TGTGCCAGCAGCCCCCTGGCCACTAGCTCTGGGGCCAACGTCCTGACTTTC. Translation gives CASSPLATSSGANVLTF.

Comments on this clone: Its ends do not fully match the called genes, so a read error is possible. This chain uses TRBV18 with TRBJ2-7, with 7 nucleotides matching TRBD2. The CDR3 covers 14 residues. The germline V gene encodes CDR1 KGHSH and CDR2 LQKENI. For the CDR3, the DNA is TGTGCCAGCTCCCCACACCCCCGGGGGGACGAGCAGTACTTC. Its protein product is CASSPHPRGDEQYF.

This chain connects TRBV28 to TRBJ1-2, with D possibly being TRBD1 (5 bases). The CDR3 is 14 residues long. Per the germline V gene, CDR1 is MDHEN and CDR2 is SYDVKM. The V and J ends lost 7 bases and 1 base respectively, with 13 bases between them. The CDR3 region is CASMGRRGNYGYTF. The CDR3 coding sequence is TGTGCCAGCATGGGTCGGAGGGGTAACTATGGCTACACCTTC.

Only a few counts were recorded for this clone. The V call is TRBV19, the J call TRBJ1-2, with D uncertain. Germline CDR1 is LNHDA and CDR2 is SQIVND (reference sequence). V shed 8 bases and J shed 1 base, with 11 bases lying between them. CDR3 length: 13 amino acids. In DNA form, the CDR3 reads TGTGCCAGTGGGCAGCAGGATAACTATGGCTACACCTTC. Encoded protein: CASGQQDNYGYTF. Together with reference TRBV19 and TRBJ1-2, the CDR3 gives the full variable domain: DGGITQSPKYLFRKEGQNVTLSCEQNLNHDAMYWYRQDPGQGLRLIYYSQIVNDFQKGDIAEGYSVSREKKESFPLTVTSAQKNPTAFYLCASGQQDNYGYTFGSGTRLTVV.

This clone was recorded only once. This rearrangement joins TRBV28 to TRBJ2-7, with 7 positions matching TRBD2. Trimming at V came to 2 bases and at J to 1 base, leaving 5 bases not matched to a gene. The CDR3 sequence is 15 residues long. Germline-derived CDR1 and CDR2 are MDHEN and SYDVKM. This CDR3 reads CASSLPSGGSYEQYF. CDR3 coding DNA: TGTGCCAGCAGTTTACCCTCCGGGGGGTCCTACGAGCAGTACTTC.

J is TRBJ1-2 and V is TRBV20-1; the D gene is possibly TRBD1 (5 bases). Germline CDR1 DFQATT, CDR2 SNEGSKA (reference sequence). This CDR3 comprises 12 residues. V gave up 3 bases and J gave up 4 bases, with 9 bases separating them. Written as DNA, the CDR3 is TGCAGTGCTAGTTGGCAGGGCTATGGCTACACCTTC. It specifies CSASWQGYGYTF.

V usage is TRBV3-1 (or the pseudogene TRBV3-2) and J usage is TRBJ2-3; 15 positions match TRBD2. J lost 3 bases, V lost 5 bases, and 3 bases had no gene match. Germline V gives CDR1 LGHDT, CDR2 YNNKEL (reference sequence). The CDR3 length is 16 residues. CDR3 bases: TGTGCCAGCAGCTTCGGGACTAGCGGGGGGACAGATACGCAGTATTTT. Its translation: CASSFGTSGGTDTQYF.

DNA for the CDR3: TGTGCCAGCAGCCGGCCCCAGGACAGCAACACTGAAGCTTTCTTT. This sequence encodes CASSRPQDSNTEAFF. The J gene is TRBJ1-1, the V gene TRBV2; tentative D call: TRBD1 (6 bases). This CDR3 contains 15 residues. Germline V lookup: CDR1 SNHLY, CDR2 FYNNEI. V lost 6 bases to trimming and J lost 2 bases, with 16 bases between them.

Written as DNA, the CDR3 is TGTGCCAGCAGCTTAGCCCAACTCCTTTCTAATTCACCCCTCCACTTT. Translated, it gives CASSLAQLLSNSPLHF. This chain joins TRBV7-8 and TRBJ1-6; D uncertain. With 0 bases removed from V and 6 bases from J, the gap between germline ends came to 12 bases. The germline gives CDR1 SGHVS, CDR2 FQNEAQ. The CDR3 runs to 16 residues.

V gene TRBV5-1 combines with J gene TRBJ2-7, with 7 nucleotides matching TRBD2. This CDR3 has 14 amino acids. CDR1 and CDR2 (germline): SGHRS, YFSETQ. With 4 bases clipped from V and 2 bases from J, the junction kept 6 bases outside the gene matches. The CDR3 DNA follows: TGCGCCAGCAGCACCCTAGCGGCTACCTACGAGCAGTACTTC. It encodes CASSTLAATYEQYF.

The DNA of the CDR3 is TGTGCCAGCAGCTTACGCGTTAGCGGGAGTTACGAGCAGTACTTC. Protein: CASSLRVSGSYEQYF. This chain links TRBV11-2 with TRBJ2-7, with TRBD2 matching over 9 bases. The germline V gene has CDR1 SGHAT and CDR2 FQNNGV. This CDR3 comprises 15 residues. J lost 4 bases, V lost 2 bases, and 6 bases had no gene match.

The rearrangement joins TRBV27 to TRBJ2-1; D not certain. CDR3 length: 16 amino acids. The germline V and J ends were trimmed by 2 bases and 5 bases, with 16 bases remaining between them. Germline V gene data show CDR1 as MNHEY and CDR2 as SMNVEV (reference sequence). CDR3: CASSLAWAPLDNEQFF. CDR3 coding DNA: TGTGCCAGCAGTTTAGCCTGGGCCCCTCTGGACAATGAGCAGTTCTTC.

The V and J genes are TRBV5-4 and TRBJ2-7; 9 nucleotides agree with TRBD2. This CDR3 region has 15 residues. Germline V CDR1 and CDR2: SGHNT, YYREEE (reference sequence). J gave up 2 bases and V 2 bases, and 5 bases lay outside the gene matches. CDR3 protein: CASSLSPSGAYEQYF. CDR3 nucleotide sequence: TGTGCCAGCAGCTTATCGCCTAGCGGGGCCTACGAGCAGTACTTC.